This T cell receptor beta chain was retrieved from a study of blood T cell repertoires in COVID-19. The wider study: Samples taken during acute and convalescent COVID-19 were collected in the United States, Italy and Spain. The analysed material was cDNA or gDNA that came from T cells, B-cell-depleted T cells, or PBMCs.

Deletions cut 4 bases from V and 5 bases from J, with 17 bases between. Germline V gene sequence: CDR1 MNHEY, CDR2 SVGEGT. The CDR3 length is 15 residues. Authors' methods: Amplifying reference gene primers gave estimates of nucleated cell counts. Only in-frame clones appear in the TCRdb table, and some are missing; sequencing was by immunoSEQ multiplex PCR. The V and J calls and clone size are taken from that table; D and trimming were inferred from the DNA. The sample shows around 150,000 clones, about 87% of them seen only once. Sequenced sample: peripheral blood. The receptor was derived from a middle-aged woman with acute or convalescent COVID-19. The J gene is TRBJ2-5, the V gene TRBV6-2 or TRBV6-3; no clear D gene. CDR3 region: CASSFLLSEQETQYF. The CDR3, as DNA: TGTGCCAGCAGTTTCCTGTTATCGGAACAGGAGACCCAGTACTTC.